Below, 31 T cell receptor beta chains from the same sample are listed, as sequenced in a study of blood T cell repertoires in COVID-19. Sequencing used immunoSEQ multiplex PCR; TCRdb keeps in-frame clones, though not all of them. The top ten hold roughly 9.6% of the sample, which has 200,000 to 300,000 clones, just under 85% seen once. The sequencing sample was made of peripheral blood. These receptors were obtained from a woman over 75 with acute or convalescent COVID-19.

This clone has just a few counts. The genes are TRBV5-1 and TRBJ1-1; weak D call: TRBD1 (6 bases). V shed 3 bases and J shed 3 bases, with 9 bases lying between them. CDR1 and CDR2 (germline): SGHRS, YFSETQ. The CDR3 has 13 amino acids. The DNA of the CDR3 is TGCGCCAGCAGCTACCAGGGGCACACTGAAGCTTTCTTT. Its protein product is CASSYQGHTEAFF.

The V and J genes are TRBV12-3 or TRBV12-4 and TRBJ1-2; 8 bases are a match to TRBD1. The CDR3 spans 13 residues. Unmatched junction bases numbered 6, after V lost 5 bases and J lost 7 bases. The CDR3 region is CASSPDRASGYTF. The CDR3 DNA sequence: TGTGCCAGCAGTCCGGACAGGGCCTCTGGCTACACCTTC.

J is TRBJ2-1 and V is TRBV29-1, with no clear D. Germline-derived CDR1 and CDR2 are SQVTM and ANQGSEA. The CDR3 runs 12 residues. V lost 0 bases, J lost 9 bases, and 9 bases lay in between. CDR3 sequence (DNA): TGCAGCGTTGAAGAGGGCCTCAGTGAGCAGTTCTTC. Its translation: CSVEEGLSEQFF.

The rearrangement uses TRBV7-6 and TRBJ1-1; weak D call: TRBD1 (6 bases). V lost 2 bases and J 4 bases, leaving 14 bases between the germline ends. Germline loops: CDR1 SGHVS, CDR2 FNYEAQ. This CDR3 region has 15 residues. This chain's CDR3 is CASSLRAGASTEAFF. The CDR3 nucleotides read TGTGCCAGCAGCTTAAGGGCGGGGGCGAGCACTGAAGCTTTCTTT.

A remark on this clone: The sample has other DNA sequences that encode this CDR3 too. The chain combines TRBV28 with TRBJ1-6; TRBD1 matches 9 bases. The junction had 1 base not matched to a gene; V was cut back by 2 bases and J by 8 bases. This CDR3 has 14 residues. Germline loops: CDR1 MDHEN, CDR2 SYDVKM. The CDR3 region is CASSLGQGYSPLHF. In DNA form, the CDR3 reads TGTGCCAGCAGTTTAGGACAGGGGTATTCACCCCTCCACTTT.

This clone was seen once. CDR3 amino acids: CASSQGQGSYEQYF. The CDR3 DNA is TGTGCCAGCTCTCAGGGACAGGGCTCCTACGAGCAGTACTTC. The chain is built from TRBV18 and TRBJ2-7, with 9 nucleotides matching TRBD1. This CDR3 is built from 14 residues. Looked up from germline, CDR1 is KGHSH and CDR2 is LQKENI. V was clipped by 6 bases and J by 0 bases; unmatched bases: 3.

The V gene is TRBV10-3, the J gene TRBJ1-6, with D tentatively TRBD1 (5 bases). Trimming stripped 4 bases from V and 7 bases from J, with 20 bases between. There are 17 residues in the CDR3. Germline V lookup: CDR1 ENHRY, CDR2 SYGVKD. The CDR3 region is CAISAGQGMGRNSPLHF. The DNA for the CDR3 is TGTGCCATCAGTGCTGGGCAGGGCATGGGGAGGAATTCACCCCTCCACTTT.

Concerning this clone itself: Distinct nucleotide sequences in the sample also encode this CDR3. The rearrangement links TRBV5-1 to TRBJ2-7; 8 positions match TRBD1. This CDR3 region has 14 residues. Trimming cost V 4 bases and J 0 bases; bases outside gene matches: 3. Looked up from germline, CDR1 is SGHRS and CDR2 is YFSETQ. CDR3 DNA sequence: TGCGCCAGCAGCACCACAGGGGGCTCCTACGAGCAGTACTTC. This translates into CASSTTGGSYEQYF.

The chain uses TRBV9 and TRBJ2-1, with 9 bases aligning to TRBD2. CDR1 is SGDLS, CDR2 YYNGEE, per germline. J lost 10 bases, V lost 0 bases, and 8 bases had no gene match. The CDR3 contains 15 residues. The CDR3 nucleotides read TGTGCCAGCAGCGTAGTTGCGGGGGGGTGGTTGGAGCAGTTCTTC. Protein product: CASSVVAGGWLEQFF.

This clone came up a few times. V usage is TRBV28 and J usage is TRBJ2-6; possible D gene TRBD2, 5 bases. Trimming took off 3 bases at V and 0 bases at J, with 6 bases between the two ends. Per germline, CDR1 MDHEN and CDR2 SYDVKM. The CDR3 runs to 15 residues. CDR3 nucleotide sequence: TGTGCCAGCAGTTTCGACTACTCTGGGGCCAACGTCCTGACTTTC. Translated, it gives CASSFDYSGANVLTF.

V is TRBV19 and J is TRBJ2-2; possibly TRBD2 for D (6 bases). The CDR3 spans 14 residues. Between the trimmed V and J ends, which lost 6 bases and 5 bases, there was a span of 13 bases. The germline CDR1 and CDR2 sequences are LNHDA and SQIVND (reference sequence). The CDR3 reads CASRGDFWTGELFF. CDR3 nucleotides: TGTGCCAGTAGAGGGGACTTTTGGACCGGGGAGCTGTTTTTT.

This clone was seen only a few times. The chain is built from TRBV11-2 and TRBJ2-7; no clear D gene. The CDR3 loop spans 13 amino acids. Deletions cut 5 bases from V and 2 bases from J, with 10 bases between. Germline V gene lookup returns CDR1 SGHAT and CDR2 FQNNGV. The CDR3 coding sequence is TGTGCCAGCAGCATCGTCAGCGCCTACGAGCAGTACTTC. It yields the protein CASSIVSAYEQYF.

This chain links TRBV28 with TRBJ2-1, with D possibly being TRBD1 (6 bases). The ends were cut back, 2 bases at V and 5 bases at J, with 13 bases in the middle. This CDR3 region has 15 residues. Germline V lookup: CDR1 MDHEN, CDR2 SYDVKM. CDR3 in amino acids: CASSLDHRVDNEQFF. The CDR3 DNA follows: TGTGCCAGCAGTTTAGACCACAGGGTCGACAATGAGCAGTTCTTC. Looking up the rest from reference TRBV28 and TRBJ2-1 gives the full variable domain: DVKVTQSSRYLVKRTGEKVFLECVQDMDHENMFWYRQDPGLGLRLIYFSYDVKMKEKGDIPEGYSVSREKKERFSLILESASTNQTSMYLCASSLDHRVDNEQFFGPGTRLTVL.

V gene TRBV4-1 combines with J gene TRBJ1-5; 7 nucleotides agree with TRBD1. The CDR3 is 15 amino acids. CDR1 is MGHRA and CDR2 is YSYEKL in the germline V gene. The trim removed 3 bases at V and 1 base at J, leaving 3 bases unmatched. The CDR3 sequence is CASSHDRASNQPQHF. As DNA, the CDR3 is TGCGCCAGCAGCCACGACAGGGCAAGCAATCAGCCCCAGCATTTT.

The chain has TRBV11-2 and TRBJ2-1; 8 positions match TRBD2. The CDR3 has 18 amino acids. Per germline, CDR1 SGHAT and CDR2 FQNNGV. The trim removed 7 bases at V and 0 bases at J, leaving 14 bases unmatched. This chain's CDR3 is CASNPGSLAGASYNEQFF. As DNA, the CDR3 is TGTGCCAGCAATCCCGGTTCTCTAGCGGGTGCCTCCTACAATGAGCAGTTCTTC. The full variable domain, with the rest looked up from reference TRBV11-2 and TRBJ2-1, is EAGVAQSPRYKIIEKRQSVAFWCNPISGHATLYWYQQILGQGPKLLIQFQNNGVVDDSQLPKDRFSAERLKGVDSTLKIQPAKLEDSAVYLCASNPGSLAGASYNEQFFGPGTRLTVL.

The V and J genes are TRBV30 and TRBJ1-4; 7 positions match TRBD1. The CDR3 loop spans 14 amino acids. In germline, CDR1 is GTSNPN, CDR2 SVGIG (reference sequence). V was pared by 3 bases and J by 4 bases, with 5 bases of the junction left unmatched. DNA for the CDR3: TGTGCCTGGAGGGGGGACAGTAATAATGAAAAACTGTTTTTT. This gives the protein CAWRGDSNNEKLFF.

This clone was recorded a few times. The rearrangement joins TRBV3-1 (or the pseudogene TRBV3-2) to TRBJ2-1; 10 bases agree with TRBD2. This CDR3 is built from 16 residues. Germline CDR1 and CDR2: LGHDT and YNNKEL (reference sequence). V lost 4 bases, J lost 9 bases, and 12 bases stayed unmatched. In DNA form, the CDR3 reads TGTGCCAGCAGCCGCTGGGAGGGACTAGCGTTTGGTGAGCAGTTCTTC. It is translated as CASSRWEGLAFGEQFF.

The chain combines TRBV6-1 with TRBJ1-2, with TRBD1 matching 7 bases. The CDR3 runs 15 residues. The trim removed 3 bases at V and 5 bases at J, leaving 9 bases unmatched. Germline assignment: CDR1 MNHNS and CDR2 SASEGT. The CDR3 DNA is TGTGCCAGCAGTGATTTAAGGAGGGGGCTTTATGGCTACACCTTC. Residues: CASSDLRRGLYGYTF.

The count of this clone is one. The V and J genes are TRBV28 and TRBJ1-2; 9 bases agree with TRBD1. The CDR3 has 12 residues. Germline CDR1 MDHEN, CDR2 SYDVKM. Trimming cost V 2 bases and J 12 bases; bases outside gene matches: 4. The CDR3 bases are TGTGCCAGCAGTTTAGGGACAGGGCCCAACACCTTC. This codes for CASSLGTGPNTF.

J is TRBJ2-2 and V is TRBV5-4, with 10 nucleotides matching TRBD2. The CDR3 has 18 residues. The V segment lost 5 bases and the J segment 0 bases; nucleotides outside the gene matches: 10. Germline CDR1 reads SGHNT; CDR2 reads YYREEE (reference sequence). The DNA for the CDR3 is TGTGCCAGCAGATCCACTAAGGGACTAGCGACGAACACCGGGGAGCTGTTTTTT. Protein product: CASRSTKGLATNTGELFF.

This rearrangement joins TRBV3-1 (or the pseudogene TRBV3-2) to TRBJ1-1; possibly TRBD1 for D (6 bases). The CDR3 covers 15 residues. The V gene's germline CDR1 is LGHDT and CDR2 YNNKEL (reference sequence). V was pared by 3 bases and J by 1 base, with 12 bases between. DNA of the CDR3: TGTGCCAGCAGCCACCCACAGGGCTCGAACACTGAAGCTTTCTTT. It codes for CASSHPQGSNTEAFF.

This rearrangement joins TRBV9 to TRBJ2-5; 12 positions agree with TRBD2. J was trimmed by 4 bases and V by 3 bases; bases with no gene match: 4. The CDR3 extends over 15 amino acids. The germline V gene encodes CDR1 SGDLS and CDR2 YYNGEE. CDR3 sequence (DNA): TGTGCCAGCAGCGAGACTAGCGGGGGAGGAGAGACCCAGTACTTC. Translation: CASSETSGGGETQYF.

This clone was seen just once. V is TRBV28 and J is TRBJ1-3; maybe TRBD1 (6 bases). From germline, CDR1 is MDHEN and CDR2 SYDVKM. V dropped 4 bases and J dropped 3 bases, with 10 bases sitting between them. The CDR3 spans 14 residues. The chain's CDR3 is CASSSRTVGNTIYF. The CDR3, as DNA: TGTGCCAGCAGTTCAAGGACAGTTGGAAACACCATATATTTT.

The gene calls are TRBV7-9 and TRBJ2-6; possibly TRBD2 for D (5 bases). Per the germline V gene, CDR1 is SEHNR and CDR2 is FQNEAQ (reference sequence). V was clipped by 2 bases and J by 0 bases, with 11 bases between them. The CDR3 is 17 residues long. CDR3 protein: CASSLTSFNSGANVLTF. The DNA for the CDR3 is TGTGCCAGCAGCTTAACTAGTTTTAACTCTGGGGCCAACGTCCTGACTTTC.

This chain joins TRBV18 and TRBJ1-2; no clear D. V was pared by 3 bases and J by 0 bases, with 11 bases between. From germline, CDR1 is KGHSH and CDR2 LQKENI. The CDR3 totals 15 residues. The CDR3 nucleotides read TGTGCCAGCTCACCGGGCGGGCCCACTAACTATGGCTACACCTTC. Its translation: CASSPGGPTNYGYTF.

The genes are TRBV27 and TRBJ2-1, with 9 bases aligning to TRBD2. The CDR3 runs to 17 residues. The germline V gene encodes CDR1 MNHEY and CDR2 SMNVEV (reference sequence). Germline trimming cut 2 bases from V and 7 bases from J; bases unmatched to any gene: 12. The CDR3 sequence: CASSLGTLAGTLNEQFF. As DNA, the CDR3 is TGTGCCAGCAGTTTAGGGACCCTAGCGGGAACCTTGAATGAGCAGTTCTTC.

At least ten counts were recorded for this clone. The CDR3 protein is CAITEARNQPQHF. For the CDR3, the DNA is TGTGCCATCACCGAAGCGAGGAATCAGCCCCAGCATTTT. The genes are TRBV10-3 and TRBJ1-5, with unresolved D. V lost 7 bases to trimming and J lost 4 bases, with 11 bases between them. The CDR3 has 13 amino acids. Germline V gene sequence: CDR1 ENHRY, CDR2 SYGVKD.

The chain is built from TRBV28 and TRBJ1-2; 9 bases agree with TRBD1. Germline V gene lookup returns CDR1 MDHEN and CDR2 SYDVKM. There are 13 residues in the CDR3. J lost 9 bases, V lost 7 bases, and 9 bases had no gene match. The CDR3 loop reads CASIRQGGISYTF. The CDR3 region has the DNA TGTGCCAGCATTAGACAGGGGGGAATTAGCTACACCTTC.

This chain uses TRBV18 with TRBJ2-3; maybe TRBD1 (6 bases). V was clipped by 3 bases and J by 3 bases, with 10 bases between them. The CDR3 is 14 amino acids. CDR1 KGHSH and CDR2 LQKENI come from the germline V gene. This chain's CDR3 is CASSPLQGTDTQYF. In DNA form, the CDR3 reads TGTGCCAGCTCACCCTTACAGGGAACAGATACGCAGTATTTT. The variable domain in full, with the rest retrieved from reference TRBV18 and TRBJ2-3, is NAGVMQNPRHLVRRRGQEARLRCSPMKGHSHVYWYRQLPEEGLKFMVYLQKENIIDESGMPKERFSAEFPKEGPSILRIQQVVRGDSAAYFCASSPLQGTDTQYFGPGTRLTVL.

Details on this clone: Other DNA sequences from this sample encode an identical CDR3 as well. The chain links TRBV28 to TRBJ1-3, with 8 nucleotides matching TRBD1. CDR1 MDHEN and CDR2 SYDVKM come from the germline V gene. The CDR3 has 14 residues. J gave up 1 base and V 5 bases, and 1 base lay outside the gene matches. CDR3 residues: CASSDRGSGNTIYF. CDR3 nucleotide sequence: TGTGCCAGCAGTGACAGGGGTTCTGGAAACACCATATATTTT.

The gene calls are TRBV7-2 and TRBJ1-1, with D maybe TRBD1 (5 bases). The CDR3 is 15 residues long. The germline V gene encodes CDR1 SGHTA and CDR2 FQGNSA. V shed 5 bases and J shed 1 base, with 14 bases lying between them. The CDR3 region has the DNA TGTGCCAGCAGCCTAAGCCTGGGGGGGAACACTGAAGCTTTCTTT. Amino acids: CASSLSLGGNTEAFF.